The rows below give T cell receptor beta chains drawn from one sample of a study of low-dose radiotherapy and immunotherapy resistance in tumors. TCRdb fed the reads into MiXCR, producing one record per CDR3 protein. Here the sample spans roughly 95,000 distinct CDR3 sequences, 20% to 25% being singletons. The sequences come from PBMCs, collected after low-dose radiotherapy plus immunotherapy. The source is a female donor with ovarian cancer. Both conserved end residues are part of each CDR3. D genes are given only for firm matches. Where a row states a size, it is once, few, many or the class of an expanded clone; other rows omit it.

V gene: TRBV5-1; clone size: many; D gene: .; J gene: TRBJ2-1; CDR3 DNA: TGCGCCAGCCAAGGTGGGAGCCTCTACAATGAGCAGTTCTTC; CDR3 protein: CASQGGSLYNEQFF
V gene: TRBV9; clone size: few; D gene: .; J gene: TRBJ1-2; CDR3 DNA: TGTGCCAGCAGCTTAGGGATCGACAGGTACTATGGCTACACCTTC; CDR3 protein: CASSLGIDRYYGYTF
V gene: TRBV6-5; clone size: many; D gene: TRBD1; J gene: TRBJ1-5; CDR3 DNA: TGTGCCAGCAGTCGACAGGGGAATAGCAATCAGCCCCAGCATTTT; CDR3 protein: CASSRQGNSNQPQHF
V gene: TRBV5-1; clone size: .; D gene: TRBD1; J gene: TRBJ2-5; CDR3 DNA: TGCGCCAGCAGCTTTGGACAGGGGGGAAAGACCCAGTACTTC; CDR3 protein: CASSFGQGGKTQYF
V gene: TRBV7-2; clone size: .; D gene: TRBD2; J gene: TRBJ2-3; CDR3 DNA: TGTGCCAGCAGCTCGCCGAGACTTCGGTGGGGGACTAGCGGGAGGGAGGATACGCAGTATTTT; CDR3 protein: CASSSPRLRWGTSGREDTQYF
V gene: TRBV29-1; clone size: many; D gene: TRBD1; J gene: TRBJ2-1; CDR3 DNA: TGCAGCGAAGACAGGGGGCGAGGCAATGAGCAGTTCTTC; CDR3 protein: CSEDRGRGNEQFF
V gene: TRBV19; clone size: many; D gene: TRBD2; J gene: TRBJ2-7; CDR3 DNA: TGTGCCAGTGCCTTAGCGGGGAGCTCCTACGAGCAGTACTTC; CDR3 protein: CASALAGSSYEQYF
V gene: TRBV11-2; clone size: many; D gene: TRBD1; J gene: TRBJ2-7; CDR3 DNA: TGTGCCAGCAGCTTAGGAGGGACAGAACACGAGCAGTACTTC; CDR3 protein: CASSLGGTEHEQYF
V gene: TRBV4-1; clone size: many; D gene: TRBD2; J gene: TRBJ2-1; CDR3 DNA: TGCGCCAGCAGCCAAGAAAGCGGGGGGGCTGTCTACAATGAGCAGTTCTTC; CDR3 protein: CASSQESGGAVYNEQFF
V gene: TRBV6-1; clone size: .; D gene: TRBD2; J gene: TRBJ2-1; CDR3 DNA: TGTGCCAGCAGTGAATTTGGGACTAGCGGGGACCTAATGGCTTCTTCCTACAATGAGCAGTTCTTC; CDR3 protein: CASSEFGTSGDLMASSYNEQFF
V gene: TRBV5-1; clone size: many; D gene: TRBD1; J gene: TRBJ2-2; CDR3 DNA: TGCGCCAGCAGCTTGACAGGGGGCTCCCCGGAGCTGTTTTTT; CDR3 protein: CASSLTGGSPELFF
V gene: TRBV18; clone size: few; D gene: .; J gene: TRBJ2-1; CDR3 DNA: TGTGCCAGCTCACCGGCCAAAGGTGGTCCTTACAATGAGCAGTTCTTC; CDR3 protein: CASSPAKGGPYNEQFF
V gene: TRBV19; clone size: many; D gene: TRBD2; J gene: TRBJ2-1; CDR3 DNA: TGTGCCAGTAGTACCTTCCGGACTAGCGGGAGCGATGAGCAGTTCTTC; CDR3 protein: CASSTFRTSGSDEQFF
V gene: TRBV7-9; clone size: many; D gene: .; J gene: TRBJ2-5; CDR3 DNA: TGTGCCAGCAGCTTAGGGGCTGGGGGTCGGGAGACCCAGTACTTC; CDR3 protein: CASSLGAGGRETQYF
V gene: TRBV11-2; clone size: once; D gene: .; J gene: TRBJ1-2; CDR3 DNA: TGTGCCAGCAGCGCAGACGGGAACATCCGCGACTATGGCTACACCTTC; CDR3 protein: CASSADGNIRDYGYTF
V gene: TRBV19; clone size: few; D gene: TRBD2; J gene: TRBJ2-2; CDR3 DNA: TGTGCCAGTAGCCCTAGCGGGGTGAACACCGGGGAGCTGTTTTTT; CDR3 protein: CASSPSGVNTGELFF
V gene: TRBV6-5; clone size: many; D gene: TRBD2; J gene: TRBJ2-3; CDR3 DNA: TGTGCCAGCTCGGCTAGCGGGAGTGGTACAGATACGCAGTATTTT; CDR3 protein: CASSASGSGTDTQYF
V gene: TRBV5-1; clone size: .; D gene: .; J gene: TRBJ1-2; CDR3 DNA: TGCGCCAGCAGCTTCTTGAGGGGCCATGGCTACACCTTC; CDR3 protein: CASSFLRGHGYTF
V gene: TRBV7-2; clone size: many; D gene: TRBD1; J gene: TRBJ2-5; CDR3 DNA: TGTGCCAGCAGCGACAGGGGTTCCAAGACCCAGTACTTC; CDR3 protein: CASSDRGSKTQYF
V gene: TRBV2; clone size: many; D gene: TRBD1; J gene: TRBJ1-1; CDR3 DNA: TGTGCCAGCGGTCTAAACAGGGGGGCCGCTGAAGCTTTCTTT; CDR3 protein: CASGLNRGAAEAFF
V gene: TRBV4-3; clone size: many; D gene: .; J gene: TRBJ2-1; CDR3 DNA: TGCGCCAGCAGCCGCCAAATAGCGTTTATAAAAGGCAATGAGCAGTTCTTC; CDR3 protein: CASSRQIAFIKGNEQFF
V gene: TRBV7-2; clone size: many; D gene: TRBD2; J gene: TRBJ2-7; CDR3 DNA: TGTGCCAGCAGCTTAGCGGGAGGGATGCGGGGCGAGCAGTACTTC; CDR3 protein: CASSLAGGMRGEQYF
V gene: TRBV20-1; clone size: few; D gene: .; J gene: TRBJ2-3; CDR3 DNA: TGCAGTGCCCAGGACCGGGGGGCAGGAGATACGCAGTATTTT; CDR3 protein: CSAQDRGAGDTQYF
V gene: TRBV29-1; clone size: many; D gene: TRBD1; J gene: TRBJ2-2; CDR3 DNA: TGCAGCGTTGGAAGGGGGCGAACCGGGGAGCTGTTTTTT; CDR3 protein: CSVGRGRTGELFF
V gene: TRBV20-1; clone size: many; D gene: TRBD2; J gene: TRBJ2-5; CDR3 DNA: TGCAGTGCTAGTTTACTAGCGGGACGAGAGACCCAGTACTTC; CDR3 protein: CSASLLAGRETQYF
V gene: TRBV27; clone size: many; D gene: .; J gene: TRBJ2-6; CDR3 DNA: TGTGCCAGCAGTTGGCTAAGCTCTGGGGCCAACGTCCTGACTTTC; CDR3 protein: CASSWLSSGANVLTF
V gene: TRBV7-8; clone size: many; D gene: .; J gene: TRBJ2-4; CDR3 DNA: TGTGCCAGCAGCCGGACTACTCCCTCGGCCAAAAACATTCAGTACTTC; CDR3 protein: CASSRTTPSAKNIQYF
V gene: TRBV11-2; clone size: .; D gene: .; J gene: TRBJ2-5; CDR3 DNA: TGTGCCAGCAGCTTAAGTACCAGGGCGCAAGAGACCCAGTACTTC; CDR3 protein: CASSLSTRAQETQYF
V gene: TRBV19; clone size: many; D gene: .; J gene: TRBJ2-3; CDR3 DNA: TGTGCCAGTAGCTCAAGCGGCCTCCCTACAGATACGCAGTATTTT; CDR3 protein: CASSSSGLPTDTQYF
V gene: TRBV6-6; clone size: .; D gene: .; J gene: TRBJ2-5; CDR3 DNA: TGTGCCAGCTACCTCCAAGAGTCGATCCAGTACTTC; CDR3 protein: CASYLQESIQYF
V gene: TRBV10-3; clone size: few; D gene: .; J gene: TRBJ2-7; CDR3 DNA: TGTGCCATCAGTGAGTCCTTCCAGGCCCCGCAGGGGCAGTACTTC; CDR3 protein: CAISESFQAPQGQYF
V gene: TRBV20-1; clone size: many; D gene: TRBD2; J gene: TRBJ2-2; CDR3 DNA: TGCAGTGCTAGTACCCTTAGCGGGAGTGGGCGCACCGGGGAGCTGTTTTTT; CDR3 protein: CSASTLSGSGRTGELFF
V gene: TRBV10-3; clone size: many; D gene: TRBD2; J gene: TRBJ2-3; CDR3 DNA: TGTGCCATCAGTTCACTAGCGCCGAGCACAGATACGCAGTATTTT; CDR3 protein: CAISSLAPSTDTQYF
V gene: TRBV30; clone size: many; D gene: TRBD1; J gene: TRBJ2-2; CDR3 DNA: TGTGCCTGGAGTTTAGAGGGACAGGGGGCTAACACCGGGGAGCTGTTTTTT; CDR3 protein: CAWSLEGQGANTGELFF
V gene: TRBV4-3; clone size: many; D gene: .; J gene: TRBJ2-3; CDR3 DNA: TGCGCCAGCAGCCCGAGGCGGGCCAGCCCGGGTGGGGATACGCAGTATTTT; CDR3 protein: CASSPRRASPGGDTQYF
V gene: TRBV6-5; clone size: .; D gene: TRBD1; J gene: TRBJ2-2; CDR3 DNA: TGTGCCAGCAGACTGGACAGGTCTCCTGGGGAGCTGTTTTTT; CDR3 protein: CASRLDRSPGELFF
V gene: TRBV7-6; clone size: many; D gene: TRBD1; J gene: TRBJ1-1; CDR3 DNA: TGTGCCAGCAGACCTGGACAGGGGCAGGGTGAAGCTTTCTTT; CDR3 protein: CASRPGQGQGEAFF
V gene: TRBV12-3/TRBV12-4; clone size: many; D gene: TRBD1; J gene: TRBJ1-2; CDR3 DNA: TGTGCCAGCAGGCCGACAGGGGCCAACTATGGCTACACCTTC; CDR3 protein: CASRPTGANYGYTF
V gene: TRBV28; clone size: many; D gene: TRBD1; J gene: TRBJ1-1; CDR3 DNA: TGTGCCAGCAGGGATCGACCGGGACAGCTCCTGATGAACACTGAAGCTTTCTTT; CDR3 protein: CASRDRPGQLLMNTEAFF
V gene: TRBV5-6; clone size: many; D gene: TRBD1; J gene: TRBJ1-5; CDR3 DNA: TGTGCCAGCAGCATGACAGGGGGCAATCAGCCCCAGCATTTT; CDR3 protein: CASSMTGGNQPQHF
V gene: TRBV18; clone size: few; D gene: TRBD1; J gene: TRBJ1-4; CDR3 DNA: TGTGCCAGCTCACCCCCGACAGGGGGTAATGAAAAACTGTTTTTT; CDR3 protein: CASSPPTGGNEKLFF
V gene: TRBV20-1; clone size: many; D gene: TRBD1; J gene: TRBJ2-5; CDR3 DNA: TGCAGTGCTAGAGATCCGGGACAGTTAGGGACCCAGTACTTC; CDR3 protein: CSARDPGQLGTQYF